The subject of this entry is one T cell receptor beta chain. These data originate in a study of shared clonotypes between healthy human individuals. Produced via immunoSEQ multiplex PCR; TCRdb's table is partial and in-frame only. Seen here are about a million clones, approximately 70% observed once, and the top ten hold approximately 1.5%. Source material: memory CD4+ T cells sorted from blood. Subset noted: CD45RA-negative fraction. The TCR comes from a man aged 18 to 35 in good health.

This CDR3 reads CASSKGLAGGQETQYF. CDR3 coding DNA: TGTGCCAGCAGCAAGGGACTAGCGGGAGGGCAAGAGACCCAGTACTTC. The J gene is TRBJ2-5, the V gene TRBV5-4; 16 nucleotides line up with TRBD2. Germline V gene lookup returns CDR1 SGHNT and CDR2 YYREEE (reference sequence). There are 16 residues in the CDR3. With V trimmed by 4 bases and J by 2 bases, 2 bases remained unmatched.